This TCR beta chain stems from a study of shared clonotypes between healthy human individuals. Sequenced by immunoSEQ multiplex PCR; TCRdb stores in-frame clones only, minus some. The sample records some 2,500,000 clones, 80% to 95% being singletons. The sample holds one count of this clone. The CDR3 is 13 amino acids. V was clipped by 2 bases and J by 8 bases, with 10 bases between them. Germline CDR1 reads MDHEN; CDR2 reads SYDVKM. The specimen sequenced was naive CD4+ T cells from PBMCs. Subset indicated: CD45RA+ positively selected. The receptor was isolated from a man aged 18 to 29 in good health. Some clones in this sample may be carry-over from other donors' samples. The chain employs TRBV28 and TRBJ2-1; D is unresolved. The CDR3 region is CASSLSVRYEQFF. CDR3 in DNA: TGTGCCAGCAGTTTAAGTGTCAGGTATGAGCAGTTCTTC.